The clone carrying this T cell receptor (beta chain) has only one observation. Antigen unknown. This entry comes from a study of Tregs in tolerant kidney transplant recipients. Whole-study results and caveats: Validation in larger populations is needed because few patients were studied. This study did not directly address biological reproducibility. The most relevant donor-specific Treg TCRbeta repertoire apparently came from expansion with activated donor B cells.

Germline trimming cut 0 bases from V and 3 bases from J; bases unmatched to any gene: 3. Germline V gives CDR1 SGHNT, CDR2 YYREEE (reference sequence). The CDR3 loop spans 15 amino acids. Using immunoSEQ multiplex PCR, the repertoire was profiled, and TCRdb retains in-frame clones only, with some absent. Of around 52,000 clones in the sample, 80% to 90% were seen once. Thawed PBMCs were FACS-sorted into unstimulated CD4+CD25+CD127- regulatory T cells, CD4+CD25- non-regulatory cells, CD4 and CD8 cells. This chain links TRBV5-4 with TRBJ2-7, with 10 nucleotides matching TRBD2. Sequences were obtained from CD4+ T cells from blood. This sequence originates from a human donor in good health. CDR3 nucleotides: TGTGCCAGCAGCTTGGTTGGACTAGCGGACTACGAGCAGTACTTC. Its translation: CASSLVGLADYEQYF.